The present entry profiles one TCR beta chain with its context. Its antigen is still unknown. Researchers amplified the TCR beta CDR3 regions from RNA transcripts. Carried out on the TCR CDR3, a first-round RT-PCR used the HTBI primer set. MiXCR was run by TCRdb on the multiplex PCR reads, yielding one entry per CDR3 protein. The top ten hold 15% to 20% of the sample, which has 500,000 to 600,000 distinct CDR3 sequences, roughly 50% seen once. The data derive from a study of T cells in Graves' hyperthyroidism and ophthalmopathy. Study-wide points: Patients with ophthalmopathy were separated from those with stable hyperthyroidism by a 13 V-J model.

The CDR3 totals 14 residues. The V and J ends lost 2 bases and 5 bases respectively, with 12 bases between them. Germline V gene data show CDR1 as SGHTA and CDR2 as FQGNSA. The receptor was isolated from an adult woman with Graves' disease, either hyperthyroidism or ophthalmopathy (not recorded which). The sample consisted of peripheral blood or thyroid tissue (not recorded which). The chain links TRBV7-2 to TRBJ2-5; D perhaps matches TRBD2 (5 bases). The CDR3 reads CASSLSYSGETQYF. CDR3 in DNA: TGTGCCAGCAGCTTATCTTACAGCGGTGAGACCCAGTACTTC. Variable domain in full (rest from reference TRBV7-2 and TRBJ2-5): GAGVSQSPSNKVTEKGKDVELRCDPISGHTALYWYRQSLGQGLEFLIYFQGNSAPDKSGLPSDRFSAERTGGSVSTLTIQRTQQEDSAVYLCASSLSYSGETQYFGPGTRLLVL.